This T cell receptor (beta chain) comes out of a study of cytomegalovirus exposure and HLA in healthy donors. Vbeta (60) and Jbeta (13) primers were used in the PCR. Using immunoSEQ multiplex PCR, the repertoire was profiled, and TCRdb retains in-frame clones only, with some absent. Its listing shows 200,000 or so clones. The germline V gene encodes CDR1 LNHDA and CDR2 SQIVND (reference sequence). V dropped 8 bases and J dropped 5; count of bases not matched to a gene: 4. This CDR3 has 13 residues. The clonotype comes from a boy aged 5 to 17 in good health and CMV-seronegative. Sequencing was performed on PBMCs. This chain links TRBV19 with TRBJ2-1, with 9 bases identical to TRBD1. The CDR3 DNA is TGTGCCAGTCGGGGACAGGGCAACAATGAGCAGTTCTTC. This codes for CASRGQGNNEQFF.